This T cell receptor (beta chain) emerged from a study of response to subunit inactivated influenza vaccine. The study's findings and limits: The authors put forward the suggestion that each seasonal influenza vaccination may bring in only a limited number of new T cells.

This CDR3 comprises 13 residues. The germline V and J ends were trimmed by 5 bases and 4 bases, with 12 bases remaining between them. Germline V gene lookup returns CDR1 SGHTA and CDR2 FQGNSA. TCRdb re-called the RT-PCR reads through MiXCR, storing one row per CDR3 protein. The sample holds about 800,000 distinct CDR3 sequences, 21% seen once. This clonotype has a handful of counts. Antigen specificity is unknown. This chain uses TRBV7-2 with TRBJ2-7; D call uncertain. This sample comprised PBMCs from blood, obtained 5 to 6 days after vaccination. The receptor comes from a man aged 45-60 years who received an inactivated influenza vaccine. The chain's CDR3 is CASSSARFYEQYF. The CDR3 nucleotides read TGTGCCAGCAGCAGCGCCCGTTTTTACGAGCAGTACTTC.